This T cell receptor (beta chain) comes out of a study of T cells in Graves' hyperthyroidism and ophthalmopathy. The germline gives CDR1 SGHTA, CDR2 FQGNSA. Between the trimmed V and J ends, which lost 5 bases and 4 bases, there was a span of 14 bases. CDR3 length: 15 residues. Researchers took RNA transcripts and amplified the TCR beta CDR3 regions from them. Carried out on the TCR CDR3, a first-round RT-PCR used the HTBI primer set. TCRdb independently ran MiXCR on the multiplex PCR reads; one entry per CDR3 protein. The profile covers 700,000 or so distinct CDR3 sequences, with roughly 15% appearing a single time and about 12% taken by the ten largest.

The rearrangement links TRBV7-2 to TRBJ2-2; D unclear. This clonotype was sampled from a woman aged 45-65 years with Graves' ophthalmopathy. The sample taken for sequencing was blood. The CDR3, as DNA: TGTGCCAGCAGCCAAACAAGCGATCCCACCGGGGAGCTGTTTTTT. The encoded protein is CASSQTSDPTGELFF. Combining the CDR3 with reference TRBV7-2 and TRBJ2-2 gives the whole variable domain GAGVSQSPSNKVTEKGKDVELRCDPISGHTALYWYRQSLGQGLEFLIYFQGNSAPDKSGLPSDRFSAERTGGSVSTLTIQRTQQEDSAVYLCASSQTSDPTGELFFGEGSRLTVL.